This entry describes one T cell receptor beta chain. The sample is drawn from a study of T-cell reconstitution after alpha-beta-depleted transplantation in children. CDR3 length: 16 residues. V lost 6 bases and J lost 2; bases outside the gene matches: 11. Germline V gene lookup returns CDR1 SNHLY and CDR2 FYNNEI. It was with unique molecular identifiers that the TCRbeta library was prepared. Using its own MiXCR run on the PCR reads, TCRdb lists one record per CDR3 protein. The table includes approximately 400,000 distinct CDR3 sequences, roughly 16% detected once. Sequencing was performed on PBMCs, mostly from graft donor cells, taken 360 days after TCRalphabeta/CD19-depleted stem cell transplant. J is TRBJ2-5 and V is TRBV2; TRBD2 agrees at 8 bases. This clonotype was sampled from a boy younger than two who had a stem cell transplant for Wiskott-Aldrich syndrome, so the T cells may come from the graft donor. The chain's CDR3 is CASRAIGGGSQETQYF. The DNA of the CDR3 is TGTGCCAGCAGGGCGATTGGCGGGGGGTCTCAAGAGACCCAGTACTTC.